These 32 T cell receptor beta chains originate from one sample sequenced in a study of regulatory T cells in long-lasting Graves disease. Library construction for TCR beta used iRepertoire HTBI primers and Arm-PCR of CDR3 regions. MiXCR, applied by TCRdb to the multiplex PCR reads, yields one record per CDR3 protein. This sample has 700,000 or so distinct CDR3 sequences, with 25% to 35% found just once. Described time point: persistent/refractory GD, antithyroid drugs over 5 years with positive TRAb. Isolated PBMC RNA provided the starting material for the TCR library. Sequencing used peripheral blood mononuclear cells (PBMCs), obtained when the disease was refractory, from a patient treated with antithyroid drugs. These receptors all stem from a female donor with Graves disease.

This clonotype was seen more than once but under ten times. This chain connects TRBV20-1 to TRBJ1-1; D ambiguous. Germline CDR1 reads DFQATT; CDR2 reads SNEGSKA (reference sequence). Trimming stripped 0 bases from V and 11 bases from J, with 16 bases between. There are 13 residues in the CDR3. CDR3 protein: CSARDPAGDGAFF. The CDR3 coding sequence is TGCAGTGCTAGAGACCCCGCGGGAGACGGGGCTTTCTTT.

Comments on this clonotype: With a much larger clone just one base away, this may be a read error. V usage is TRBV28 and J usage is TRBJ1-1; TRBD1 agrees at 10 bases. Germline loops: CDR1 MDHEN, CDR2 SYDVKM. There are 15 residues in the CDR3. In DNA form, the CDR3 reads TGTGCCAGCAGGAGGACAGGGGGTTTCCCCACTAAAGCTTTCTTT. It codes for CASRRTGGFPTKAFF.

This clonotype was detected only a few times. The chain employs TRBV9 and TRBJ2-7; D not certain. Germline loops: CDR1 SGDLS, CDR2 YYNGEE. CDR3 length: 12 residues. V gave up 3 bases and J gave up 7 bases, with 11 bases separating them. As DNA, the CDR3 is TGTGCCAGCAGCGGAAGGATGAGTGAGCAGTACTTC. Amino acid sequence: CASSGRMSEQYF.

This chain connects TRBV20-1 to TRBJ1-1; D gene uncertain. The CDR3 loop spans 13 amino acids. Trimming shortened V by 0 bases and J by 1 base, and 6 bases separated the two germline ends. Per germline, CDR1 DFQATT and CDR2 SNEGSKA (reference sequence). The CDR3 sequence is CSARDPGNTEAFF. In nucleotides, the CDR3 is TGCAGTGCTAGAGATCCGGGGAACACTGAAGCTTTCTTT.

The rearrangement uses TRBV11-2 and TRBJ2-7, with no clear D. Germline V lookup: CDR1 SGHAT, CDR2 FQNNGV. Trimming stripped 5 bases from V and 4 bases from J, with 12 bases between. This CDR3 comprises 13 residues. The CDR3 loop reads CASSARRFYEQYF. The CDR3 nucleotides read TGTGCCAGCAGCGCTCGGCGGTTTTACGAGCAGTACTTC.

The V gene is TRBV4-1, the J gene TRBJ1-3; no clear D. The CDR3 has 17 residues. Per germline, CDR1 MGHRA and CDR2 YSYEKL. V dropped 1 base and J dropped 0 bases, with 13 bases sitting between them. The CDR3 DNA is TGCGCCAGCAGCCAAGGGGGAGGACCTTCCTCTGGAAACACCATATATTTT. It is translated as CASSQGGGPSSGNTIYF.

Only a few counts were recorded for this clonotype. This chain links TRBV7-9 with TRBJ2-2, with 8 bases matching TRBD2. This CDR3 is 15 amino acids long. Germline V gene data show CDR1 as SEHNR and CDR2 as FQNEAQ (reference sequence). Germline trimming cut 5 bases from V and 5 bases from J; bases unmatched to any gene: 7. The DNA of the CDR3 is TGTGCCAGCAGCCTCAGCGGGAGAGGGACCGGGGAGCTGTTTTTT. This codes for CASSLSGRGTGELFF.

A word on this clonotype: The CDR3 end shows no conserved phenylalanine or tryptophan, and so a read error is likely. The chain is built from TRBV20-1 and TRBJ2-5; 14 bases fit TRBD2. Trimming at V came to 5 bases and at J to 4 bases, leaving 9 bases not matched to a gene. CDR1 and CDR2 from the germline V gene are DFQATT and SNEGSKA (reference sequence). The CDR3 is made up of 16 amino acids. CDR3: CSAPSTSGRAGETQYL. The CDR3 nucleotides are TGCAGTGCTCCTTCGACTAGCGGGAGGGCAGGAGAGACCCAGTACCTC.

In DNA, the CDR3 is TGCGCCAGCAGTGAGTACAGGGGGACAGGGGTCTACGAGCAGTACTTC. It encodes CASSEYRGTGVYEQYF. The chain joins TRBV10-1 to TRBJ2-7; the match to TRBD1 covers 10 bases. With V trimmed by 1 base and J by 3 bases, 6 bases remained unmatched. CDR3 size: 16 residues. Germline CDR1 WNHNN, CDR2 SYGVQD (reference sequence).

The chain's CDR3 is CASSRGLRASGRNEQYF. The CDR3 DNA reads as TGTGCCAGCAGCCGCGGGCTGCGGGCTAGCGGGAGGAACGAGCAGTACTTC. The chain employs TRBV11-2 and TRBJ2-7; TRBD2 matches 11 bases. V was clipped by 5 bases and J by 5 bases; unmatched bases: 14. The CDR3 is made up of 17 amino acids. The germline V gene encodes CDR1 SGHAT and CDR2 FQNNGV.

This clonotype was seen many times. The CDR3 DNA reads as TGTGCCAGCAGCGCCCTCAGGGACGGCTACACCTTC. The encoded protein is CASSALRDGYTF. The chain joins TRBV12-3 or TRBV12-4 to TRBJ1-2; the D gene is possibly TRBD1 (5 bases). V dropped 6 bases and J dropped 8 bases, with 13 bases sitting between them. The CDR3 runs 12 residues.

The table lists this clonotype with many counts. V and J are TRBV6-1 and TRBJ1-2, with TRBD1 identical over 10 bases. V shed 6 bases and J 2 bases; nucleotides not matched to a gene: 6. This CDR3 comprises 15 residues. CDR1 and CDR2 from the germline V gene are MNHNS and SASEGT. The CDR3 DNA reads TGTGCCAGCAGGGAATGGGGACAGGGGAACTATGGCTACACCTTC. This translates into CASREWGQGNYGYTF.

The genes are TRBV19 and TRBJ2-6; 7 bases are a match to TRBD2. J lost 0 bases, V lost 5 bases, and 7 bases had no gene match. Germline V gene lookup returns CDR1 LNHDA and CDR2 SQIVND (reference sequence). This CDR3 is built from 17 residues. For the CDR3, the DNA is TGTGCCAGTAGTCCGACTAGCAGTGGCTCTGGGGCCAACGTCCTGACTTTC. Protein product: CASSPTSSGSGANVLTF.

This clonotype was observed once. The chain is built from TRBV27 and TRBJ2-5; tentatively, D is TRBD1 (5 bases). The germline V gene encodes CDR1 MNHEY and CDR2 SMNVEV (reference sequence). V was trimmed by 4 bases and J by 4 bases, leaving 16 bases between them. The CDR3 sequence is 15 residues long. The CDR3 loop is CASSYRQGILETQYF. In DNA, the CDR3 is TGTGCCAGCAGTTACAGGCAGGGTATTTTAGAGACCCAGTACTTC.

The chain employs TRBV25-1 and TRBJ2-4; 7 nucleotides match TRBD2. The length of the CDR3 is 15 residues. Losses at the gene ends were 4 bases for V and 5 bases for J; bases not matched to a gene: 8. Germline assignment: CDR1 MGHDK and CDR2 SYGVNS. CDR3 loop: CASSARSGEQNIQYF. Written as DNA, the CDR3 is TGTGCCAGCAGTGCCCGAAGCGGGGAACAAAACATTCAGTACTTC.

This clonotype was observed a few times. J is TRBJ1-6 and V is TRBV2; D might be TRBD1 (5 bases). Germline values: CDR1 SNHLY, CDR2 FYNNEI. CDR3 size: 15 residues. Trimming removed 7 bases at V and 9 bases at J, with 19 bases between. The CDR3 coding sequence is TGTGCCAGCACTCGGGTGGTCCAGGGTGGTTCACCCCTCCACTTT. Protein product: CASTRVVQGGSPLHF.

V usage is TRBV5-1 and J usage is TRBJ2-6; D is possibly TRBD1 or TRBD2 (6 bases each). The CDR3 loop spans 16 amino acids. Between the trimmed V and J ends, which lost 4 bases and 1 base, there was a span of 12 bases. Germline V CDR1 and CDR2: SGHRS, YFSETQ. The DNA for the CDR3 is TGCGCCAGCAGCCCCGGGGGCGGGTCTGGGGCCAACGTCCTGACTTTC. It yields the protein CASSPGGGSGANVLTF.

V is TRBV13 and J is TRBJ1-5; D not certain. Deletions cut 0 bases from V and 9 bases from J, with 6 bases between. The CDR3 sequence is 12 residues long. Germline CDR1 and CDR2: PRHDT and FYEKMQ (reference sequence). DNA of the CDR3: TGTGCCAGCAGCTTAGGCCTTCGGCCCCAGCATTTT. Translating gives CASSLGLRPQHF.

This clonotype turned up a few times. The rearrangement joins TRBV6-5 to TRBJ2-5, with TRBD2 matching over 9 bases. The CDR3 is 17 residues long. Per the germline V gene, CDR1 is MNHEY and CDR2 is SVGAGI. V trimming: 2 bases; J trimming: 5 bases; junction bases outside the gene matches: 12. The CDR3 is CASSYRSGAGGGETQYF. CDR3 DNA sequence: TGTGCCAGCAGTTACAGATCCGGAGCGGGAGGAGGGGAGACCCAGTACTTC.

In this sample, this clonotype turned up many times. V gene TRBV7-9 combines with J gene TRBJ2-2; 9 bases line up with TRBD2. The CDR3 is made up of 17 amino acids. V gave up 3 bases and J gave up 4 bases; unmatched junction bases: 9. In germline, CDR1 is SEHNR, CDR2 FQNEAQ (reference sequence). CDR3 in DNA: TGTGCCAGCAGCTTCAAACCGGGACTAGCTTCCACCGGGGAGCTGTTTTTT. This codes for CASSFKPGLASTGELFF.

The gene calls are TRBV30 and TRBJ1-2, with 7 bases fitting TRBD1. Germline trimming cut 3 bases from V and 4 bases from J; bases unmatched to any gene: 2. The CDR3 loop spans 12 amino acids. Germline lookup yields CDR1 GTSNPN and CDR2 SVGIG (reference sequence). CDR3 DNA: TGTGCCTGGAGGACAGGGACCTATGGCTACACCTTC. It codes for CAWRTGTYGYTF.

The chain recombines TRBV27 with TRBJ2-2; 10 positions match TRBD2. The J segment lost 0 bases and the V segment lost 6 bases, leaving 7 bases of the junction unmatched. The CDR3 length is 17 residues. Germline CDR1 MNHEY, CDR2 SMNVEV (reference sequence). The CDR3 sequence: CASRPGTSAANTGELFF. CDR3 in DNA: TGTGCCAGCAGACCTGGGACTAGCGCCGCGAACACCGGGGAGCTGTTTTTT.

This clonotype has ten or more counts. This chain connects TRBV29-1 to TRBJ2-7, with 7 bases that match TRBD2. With 2 bases clipped from V and 4 bases from J, the junction kept 11 bases outside the gene matches. This CDR3 region has 15 residues. The germline gives CDR1 SQVTM, CDR2 ANQGSEA. CDR3 in amino acids: CSVELVGGPTYEQYF. In nucleotides, the CDR3 is TGCAGCGTTGAACTCGTGGGAGGGCCGACGTACGAGCAGTACTTC.

The chain is built from TRBV12-3 or TRBV12-4 and TRBJ2-7; 8 bases map to TRBD1. Trimming took 6 bases from V and 0 from J; bases not matched to a gene: 7. This CDR3 comprises 15 residues. The CDR3 spells CASRPWTGSSYEQYF. DNA of the CDR3: TGTGCCAGCAGACCCTGGACAGGGAGCTCCTACGAGCAGTACTTC.

J is TRBJ2-5 and V is TRBV5-1; a possible D gene is TRBD1 (6 bases). Germline CDR1 SGHRS, CDR2 YFSETQ. V was pared by 5 bases and J by 1 base, with 15 bases between. The CDR3 spans 15 residues. The CDR3 DNA follows: TGCGCCAGCAGATCCTCCGGGACACCCCAAGAGACCCAGTACTTC. Encoded protein: CASRSSGTPQETQYF.

Remarks on this clonotype: The junction does not match germline at one end; this may be a read error. The V gene is TRBV7-9, the J gene TRBJ1-1; D remains ambiguous. Germline CDR1 and CDR2: SEHNR and FQNEAQ (reference sequence). CDR3 length equals 13 residues. The CDR3: CASSFTENTEAFF. In DNA form, the CDR3 reads TGCGCCAGCAGCTTTACAGAGAACACTGAAGCTTTCTTT.

The chain links TRBV27 to TRBJ1-5; D possibly corresponds to TRBD1 (6 bases). Germline V CDR1 and CDR2: MNHEY, SMNVEV (reference sequence). The CDR3 length is 16 residues. Between the trimmed V and J ends, which lost 6 bases and 5 bases, there was a span of 20 bases. CDR3 in DNA: TGTGCCAGCAGCCGTAGGGGGTGGGAGAAGCATCAGCCCCAGCATTTT. This sequence encodes CASSRRGWEKHQPQHF.

V gene TRBV7-3 combines with J gene TRBJ2-7; 7 bases align to TRBD1. The CDR3 spans 15 residues. V dropped 2 bases and J dropped 1; count of bases not matched to a gene: 5. Looked up from germline, CDR1 is SGHTA and CDR2 is FQGTGA. CDR3 protein: CASSLFDRASYEQYF. The CDR3 bases are TGTGCCAGCAGCTTATTCGACAGGGCTTCCTACGAGCAGTACTTC. Variable domain in full (rest from reference TRBV7-3 and TRBJ2-7): GAGVSQTPSNKVTEKGKYVELRCDPISGHTALYWYRQSLGQGPEFLIYFQGTGAADDSGLPNDRFFAVRPEGSVSTLKIQRTERGDSAVYLCASSLFDRASYEQYFGPGTRLTVT.

The chain uses TRBV6-5 and TRBJ2-5, with 10 nucleotides matching TRBD2. This CDR3 contains 15 residues. Germline CDR1 MNHEY, CDR2 SVGAGI. Trimming took 0 bases from V and 4 from J; bases not matched to a gene: 2. This chain's CDR3 is CASSYSGLATETQYF. In DNA form, the CDR3 reads TGTGCCAGCAGTTACTCGGGACTAGCGACAGAGACCCAGTACTTC.

The rearrangement links TRBV28 to TRBJ1-1; D is perhaps TRBD1 (6 bases). CDR3 size: 13 residues. Germline loops: CDR1 MDHEN, CDR2 SYDVKM. Trimming removed 8 bases at V and 2 bases at J, with 12 bases between. CDR3 sequence (DNA): TGTGCCAGCCCGGGGGGGCCCAACACTGAAGCTTTCTTT. It is translated as CASPGGPNTEAFF.

This clonotype was observed many times. The V gene is TRBV2, the J gene TRBJ1-1; a weak D match, TRBD1 (5 bases). The CDR3 covers 15 residues. Per germline, CDR1 SNHLY and CDR2 FYNNEI. Trimming pared 0 bases from V and 7 bases from J, leaving 15 bases between. CDR3 region: CASSEARGGTGEAFF. CDR3 sequence (DNA): TGTGCCAGCAGTGAAGCGCGGGGGGGGACGGGTGAAGCTTTCTTT.

This clonotype was counted only a few times. The chain couples TRBV7-7 to TRBJ2-2; TRBD1 aligns across 8 bases. The germline V gene encodes CDR1 SSHAT and CDR2 FNYEAQ (reference sequence). The trim removed 1 base at V and 4 bases at J, leaving 2 bases unmatched. CDR3 length equals 15 residues. The CDR3 loop is CASSLGTGRTGELFF. Here the CDR3 DNA reads TGTGCCAGCAGCTTAGGGACAGGGCGCACCGGGGAGCTGTTTTTT.